These T cell receptor beta chains were read from a single sample in a study of blood T cell repertoires in COVID-19. The table came from immunoSEQ multiplex PCR; TCRdb's copy has only in-frame clones and leaves some out. This table has about 320,000 clones, around 90% appearing once. The sample consisted of PBMCs or T cells enriched from blood (not recorded which). The receptor set was obtained from a man in his 60s who had recovered from COVID-19. Both conserved end residues are part of each CDR3. Fields, in order: J gene, clone size, CDR3 length, D gene, V gene, CDR3 protein, CDR3 DNA. D genes are given only for firm matches. Rows may omit the clone size; those that give it use once, few, many or a size class.

J gene: TRBJ1-4
clone size: NA
CDR3 length: 15
D gene: TRBD1
V gene: TRBV19
CDR3 protein: CASRKGGTGNEKLFF
CDR3 DNA: TGTGCCAGTAGGAAGGGAGGGACAGGGAATGAAAAACTGTTTTTT

J gene: TRBJ2-5
clone size: NA
CDR3 length: 16
D gene: TRBD2
V gene: TRBV19
CDR3 protein: CASSIGYGRAVETQYF
CDR3 DNA: TGTGCCAGTAGTATAGGATACGGGAGGGCCGTGGAGACCCAGTACTTC

J gene: TRBJ1-6
clone size: NA
CDR3 length: 14
D gene: NA
V gene: TRBV19
CDR3 protein: CASSTYRDEAPLHF
CDR3 DNA: TGTGCCAGTAGTACTTACAGGGATGAAGCACCCCTCCACTTT

J gene: TRBJ2-7
clone size: NA
CDR3 length: 15
D gene: TRBD2
V gene: TRBV7-9
CDR3 protein: CASSLDRGEIREQYF
CDR3 DNA: TGTGCCAGCAGCTTAGATCGGGGGGAGATTCGCGAGCAGTACTTC

J gene: TRBJ2-7
clone size: NA
CDR3 length: 16
D gene: TRBD2
V gene: TRBV28
CDR3 protein: CASSLAGGGVRYEQYF
CDR3 DNA: TGTGCCAGCAGTTTAGCGGGAGGTGGGGTCCGATACGAGCAGTACTTC

J gene: TRBJ2-2
clone size: NA
CDR3 length: 18
D gene: TRBD2
V gene: TRBV12-5
CDR3 protein: CASAEPPTSGRGTGELFF
CDR3 DNA: TGTGCTAGTGCCGAACCTCCGACTAGCGGGAGAGGGACCGGGGAGCTGTTTTTT

J gene: TRBJ1-2
clone size: NA
CDR3 length: 13
D gene: NA
V gene: TRBV2
CDR3 protein: CASVDSDYYGYTF
CDR3 DNA: TGTGCCTCCGTGGACAGTGATTACTATGGCTACACCTTC

J gene: TRBJ1-2
clone size: NA
CDR3 length: 13
D gene: NA
V gene: TRBV5-1
CDR3 protein: CASSLERNYGYTF
CDR3 DNA: TGCGCCAGCAGTCTCGAGAGAAACTATGGCTACACCTTC

J gene: TRBJ1-6
clone size: NA
CDR3 length: 16
D gene: NA
V gene: TRBV19
CDR3 protein: CASRPDGVGVNSPLHF
CDR3 DNA: TGTGCCAGTAGGCCCGACGGGGTAGGAGTGAATTCACCCCTCCACTTT

J gene: TRBJ1-5
clone size: NA
CDR3 length: 15
D gene: TRBD1
V gene: TRBV19
CDR3 protein: CASSNGGTGNQPQHF
CDR3 DNA: TGTGCCAGTAGTAACGGCGGGACAGGTAATCAGCCCCAGCATTTT

J gene: TRBJ2-7
clone size: NA
CDR3 length: 13
D gene: NA
V gene: TRBV28
CDR3 protein: CASSLKWSYEQYF
CDR3 DNA: TGTGCCAGCAGTTTAAAGTGGAGCTACGAGCAGTACTTC

J gene: TRBJ2-5
clone size: NA
CDR3 length: 15
D gene: NA
V gene: TRBV5-1
CDR3 protein: CASSLGQGYQETQYF
CDR3 DNA: TGCGCCAGCAGCTTGGGGCAGGGGTACCAAGAGACCCAGTACTTC

J gene: TRBJ1-1
clone size: NA
CDR3 length: 15
D gene: NA
V gene: TRBV11-2
CDR3 protein: CASSLAPRGNTEAFF
CDR3 DNA: TGTGCCAGCAGCTTAGCCCCTCGAGGGAACACTGAAGCTTTCTTT

J gene: TRBJ1-5
clone size: once
CDR3 length: 13
D gene: NA
V gene: TRBV19
CDR3 protein: CASNLGGHQPQHF
CDR3 DNA: TGTGCCAGTAATCTAGGGGGACATCAGCCCCAGCATTTT

J gene: TRBJ2-7
clone size: NA
CDR3 length: 18
D gene: TRBD2
V gene: TRBV15
CDR3 protein: CATSRGGTSGRAGYEQYF
CDR3 DNA: TGTGCCACCAGCAGAGGAGGGACTAGCGGGAGGGCCGGCTACGAGCAGTACTTC

J gene: TRBJ1-5
clone size: NA
CDR3 length: 13
D gene: NA
V gene: TRBV27
CDR3 protein: CASSFLSGQPQHF
CDR3 DNA: TGTGCCAGCAGTTTCTTAAGCGGTCAGCCCCAGCATTTT

J gene: TRBJ2-7
clone size: NA
CDR3 length: 15
D gene: NA
V gene: TRBV2
CDR3 protein: CASTSGQNGIYEQYF
CDR3 DNA: TGTGCCAGCACGTCTGGGCAAAATGGTATCTACGAGCAGTACTTC

J gene: TRBJ2-3
clone size: NA
CDR3 length: 15
D gene: TRBD2
V gene: TRBV20-1
CDR3 protein: CSASTRGTITDTQYF
CDR3 DNA: TGCAGTGCTAGTACTCGAGGGACTATCACAGATACGCAGTATTTT

J gene: TRBJ1-5
clone size: NA
CDR3 length: 14
D gene: TRBD1
V gene: TRBV2
CDR3 protein: CASRNRGVDQPQHF
CDR3 DNA: TGTGCCAGCAGGAACAGGGGTGTGGATCAGCCCCAGCATTTT

J gene: TRBJ2-1
clone size: NA
CDR3 length: 16
D gene: TRBD2
V gene: TRBV13
CDR3 protein: CASSLEAGVAYNEQFF
CDR3 DNA: TGTGCCAGCAGCTTAGAGGCGGGAGTTGCCTACAATGAGCAGTTCTTC

J gene: TRBJ1-2
clone size: NA
CDR3 length: 15
D gene: NA
V gene: TRBV13
CDR3 protein: CASSLGGGLNDRYTF
CDR3 DNA: TGTGCCAGCAGCTTAGGGGGAGGGCTTAACGATCGCTACACCTTC

J gene: TRBJ2-7
clone size: NA
CDR3 length: 16
D gene: TRBD2
V gene: TRBV24-1
CDR3 protein: CATSEIGLAGDYEQYF
CDR3 DNA: TGTGCCACCAGTGAAATAGGACTAGCGGGAGACTACGAGCAGTACTTC

J gene: TRBJ2-3
clone size: NA
CDR3 length: 13
D gene: NA
V gene: TRBV27
CDR3 protein: CASSLQDTDTQYF
CDR3 DNA: TGTGCCAGCAGTTTACAGGACACAGATACGCAGTATTTT

J gene: TRBJ2-2
clone size: NA
CDR3 length: 15
D gene: TRBD2
V gene: TRBV7-3
CDR3 protein: CASSPGLAGTGELFF
CDR3 DNA: TGTGCCAGCAGCCCAGGACTAGCGGGCACCGGGGAGCTGTTTTTT

J gene: TRBJ2-7
clone size: NA
CDR3 length: 14
D gene: NA
V gene: TRBV29-1
CDR3 protein: CSVKLVTSPYEQYF
CDR3 DNA: TGCAGCGTCAAACTAGTGACTTCCCCCTACGAGCAGTACTTC

J gene: TRBJ1-4
clone size: NA
CDR3 length: 13
D gene: NA
V gene: TRBV30
CDR3 protein: CAWSRVVAEKLFF
CDR3 DNA: TGTGCCTGGAGCCGAGTGGTTGCCGAAAAACTGTTTTTT

J gene: TRBJ2-5
clone size: once
CDR3 length: 14
D gene: NA
V gene: TRBV5-1
CDR3 protein: CASSGGPGQETQYF
CDR3 DNA: TGCGCCAGCAGCGGGGGCCCGGGGCAAGAGACCCAGTACTTC

J gene: TRBJ1-4
clone size: NA
CDR3 length: 13
D gene: NA
V gene: TRBV18
CDR3 protein: CASSEGANEKLFF
CDR3 DNA: TGTGCCAGCTCGGAGGGTGCTAATGAAAAACTGTTTTTT

J gene: TRBJ2-1
clone size: NA
CDR3 length: 16
D gene: TRBD2
V gene: TRBV3-1/TRBV3-2
CDR3 protein: CASSQSSGIIYNEQFF
CDR3 DNA: TGTGCCAGCAGCCAATCAAGCGGGATTATCTACAATGAGCAGTTCTTC

J gene: TRBJ1-6
clone size: NA
CDR3 length: 16
D gene: NA
V gene: TRBV4-1
CDR3 protein: CASSQDTKGLYSPLHF
CDR3 DNA: TGCGCCAGCAGCCAAGATACCAAGGGGCTCTATTCACCCCTCCACTTT

J gene: TRBJ2-5
clone size: NA
CDR3 length: 14
D gene: NA
V gene: TRBV6-2/TRBV6-3
CDR3 protein: CASSSFGGRETQYF
CDR3 DNA: TGTGCCAGCAGTTCGTTTGGCGGGCGGGAGACCCAGTACTTC

J gene: TRBJ2-1
clone size: NA
CDR3 length: 16
D gene: TRBD2
V gene: TRBV4-1
CDR3 protein: CASSQGLAGSYNEQFF
CDR3 DNA: TGCGCCAGCAGCCAAGGACTAGCGGGATCCTACAATGAGCAGTTCTTC

J gene: TRBJ2-5
clone size: NA
CDR3 length: 13
D gene: TRBD1
V gene: TRBV29-1
CDR3 protein: CSVDRGLLETQYF
CDR3 DNA: TGCAGCGTGGACAGGGGGCTTTTGGAGACCCAGTACTTC

J gene: TRBJ1-4
clone size: NA
CDR3 length: 13
D gene: NA
V gene: TRBV10-3
CDR3 protein: CAISAGPNEKLFF
CDR3 DNA: TGTGCCATCAGTGCAGGGCCCAACGAAAAACTGTTTTTT

J gene: TRBJ2-2
clone size: NA
CDR3 length: 14
D gene: TRBD1
V gene: TRBV11-3
CDR3 protein: CASSYNRGTGELFF
CDR3 DNA: TGTGCCAGCAGTTATAACAGGGGAACCGGGGAGCTGTTTTTT

J gene: TRBJ1-1
clone size: NA
CDR3 length: 14
D gene: TRBD1
V gene: TRBV5-4
CDR3 protein: CASSVTGADTEAFF
CDR3 DNA: TGTGCCAGCAGCGTGACAGGGGCGGACACTGAAGCTTTCTTT